This T cell receptor (beta chain) came from a study of cytomegalovirus exposure and HLA in healthy donors. Study-wide points: Being productive about 90% or about 30% of the time was typical of most TCR beta V segments in an earlier analysis.

A remark on this clone: What it recognizes is unknown.

This CDR3 is 16 amino acids long. Germline lookup yields CDR1 SGHRS and CDR2 YFSETQ. The V gene lost 0 bases and the J gene lost 8 bases, with 17 bases spanning the gap. Amplification used 60 Vbeta primers and 13 Jbeta primers. Some clones are missing from TCRdb's copy, which holds only in-frame ones; the method was immunoSEQ multiplex PCR. The sample gives roughly 100,000 clones, roughly 79% of which show up once; approximately 6.3% is in the top ten. Sequencing used PBMCs. The genes are TRBV5-1 and TRBJ1-4, with D tentatively TRBD1 (5 bases). The clonotype originates from a man aged 60 to 75 in good health and CMV-seropositive. CDR3 sequence reads: CASSLGVRQGGEKLFF. CDR3 coding DNA: TGCGCCAGCAGCTTGGGGGTAAGGCAGGGCGGAGAAAAACTGTTTTTT.